The following is a T cell receptor beta chain sequence with its context. This sample holds PBMCs from approximately 9 ml fresh peripheral blood. The data derive from a study of T cells in Graves' hyperthyroidism and ophthalmopathy. Looking at the study overall: Once the initial diagnosis was made, peripheral blood was obtained before any treatment.

This CDR3 is 15 amino acids long. CDR1 is MNHEY, CDR2 SMNVEV, per germline (reference sequence). J gave up 0 bases and V 1 base, and 2 bases lay outside the gene matches. Researchers took RNA transcripts and amplified the TCR beta CDR3 regions from them. First-round RT-PCR targeting the TCR CDR3 was performed with the HTBI primer set. TCRdb re-analysed the multiplex PCR reads in MiXCR, keeping a single row per CDR3 protein. The sample lists about 640,000 distinct CDR3 sequences, more than 14% seen once, with roughly an eighth in the top ten. J is TRBJ2-5 and V is TRBV27; 7 bases match TRBD1. This TCR was sampled from a woman aged 45-59 years with Graves' ophthalmopathy. The sequenced sample consisted of blood. In nucleotides, the CDR3 is TGTGCCAGCAGTTTATGGGGACAGCACCAAGAGACCCAGTACTTC. This translates into CASSLWGQHQETQYF.